The rows below give T cell receptor beta chains drawn from one sample of a study of cytomegalovirus exposure and HLA in healthy donors. Libraries were prepared by immunoSEQ multiplex PCR; TCRdb keeps only in-frame clonotypes and omits some of them. The data show 170,000 or so clones, about 80% seen once. Material for sequencing was PBMCs. Receptors originate from a woman between 25 and 40 years old in good health and CMV-seronegative. Both conserved end residues are part of each CDR3. Fields, in order: J gene, clone size, D gene, V gene, CDR3 DNA, CDR3 protein. A D gene is named only where the DNA matches it firmly. The size field is filled for only some rows; it gives once, few, many or a size class.

J gene: TRBJ2-3; clone size: .; D gene: .; V gene: TRBV7-9; CDR3 DNA: TGTTCCAGCAGCTTCGTCGACCGACTCCGCACAGATACGCAGTATTTT; CDR3 protein: CSSSFVDRLRTDTQYF
J gene: TRBJ2-6; clone size: .; D gene: .; V gene: TRBV21-1; CDR3 DNA: TGTGCCAGCAGCAAAGTCCGGGGGGCTACCTCTGGGGCCAACGGCCTGACTTTC; CDR3 protein: CASSKVRGATSGANGLTF
J gene: TRBJ2-3; clone size: .; D gene: TRBD2; V gene: TRBV4-3; CDR3 DNA: TGCGCCAGCAGCCTTTTAGGAGGACTAGCGGGAGGGGGTACGCAGTATTTT; CDR3 protein: CASSLLGGLAGGGTQYF
J gene: TRBJ1-6; clone size: few; D gene: TRBD1; V gene: TRBV7-2; CDR3 DNA: TGTGCCAGCAGCTTAACCGGGACAGGGGGCTCACCCCTCCACTTT; CDR3 protein: CASSLTGTGGSPLHF
J gene: TRBJ2-3; clone size: .; D gene: .; V gene: TRBV13; CDR3 DNA: TGTGCCAGCAGCGGGCGGGCGAACACAGATACGCAGTATTTT; CDR3 protein: CASSGRANTDTQYF
J gene: TRBJ1-1; clone size: once; D gene: TRBD1; V gene: TRBV18; CDR3 DNA: TGTGCCAGCTCACCCCCGACCAACAGGGGAGTGACTGAAGCTTTCTTT; CDR3 protein: CASSPPTNRGVTEAFF
J gene: TRBJ2-5; clone size: .; D gene: .; V gene: TRBV5-1; CDR3 DNA: TGCGCCAGCAGCTTGGGCCCAGGGGTTGAGACCCAGTACTTC; CDR3 protein: CASSLGPGVETQYF
J gene: TRBJ2-3; clone size: .; D gene: TRBD1; V gene: TRBV2; CDR3 DNA: TGTGCCAGCAGAGTACAGGGGACCCTTAGCACAGATACGCAGTATTTT; CDR3 protein: CASRVQGTLSTDTQYF
J gene: TRBJ1-1; clone size: .; D gene: .; V gene: TRBV27; CDR3 DNA: TGTGCCAGCAGTTCCTACTCTTCGAACACTGAAGCTTTCTTT; CDR3 protein: CASSSYSSNTEAFF
J gene: TRBJ1-6; clone size: .; D gene: .; V gene: TRBV27; CDR3 DNA: TGTGCCAGCAGTACACCAGACAGGAAAAATTCACCCCTCCACTTT; CDR3 protein: CASSTPDRKNSPLHF
J gene: TRBJ1-5; clone size: .; D gene: .; V gene: TRBV19; CDR3 DNA: TGTGCCAGTAGTATCCCAGGGCAGCCCCAGCATTTT; CDR3 protein: CASSIPGQPQHF
J gene: TRBJ1-1; clone size: .; D gene: .; V gene: TRBV5-4; CDR3 DNA: TGTGCCAGCAGCTTAACAGGGCTCACTGAAGCTTTCTTT; CDR3 protein: CASSLTGLTEAFF
J gene: TRBJ1-2; clone size: .; D gene: TRBD1; V gene: TRBV19; CDR3 DNA: TGTGCCAGTAGCCAGGGGGAAGCCTATGGCTACACCTTC; CDR3 protein: CASSQGEAYGYTF
J gene: TRBJ1-5; clone size: .; D gene: TRBD1; V gene: TRBV15; CDR3 DNA: TGTGCCACCAGCCTCGCGGGGGGACAGGGTATTCAGCCCCAGCATTTT; CDR3 protein: CATSLAGGQGIQPQHF
J gene: TRBJ2-2; clone size: .; D gene: .; V gene: TRBV28; CDR3 DNA: TGTGCCAGCAGTTCACCCGGGACAGGGGTCGGTAGCGGGAGTTCCGGGGAGCTGTTTTTT; CDR3 protein: CASSSPGTGVGSGSSGELFF
J gene: TRBJ2-3; clone size: .; D gene: .; V gene: TRBV27; CDR3 DNA: TGTGCCAGCAGTTTCGGCTGGGGAGGCACAGATACGCAGTATTTT; CDR3 protein: CASSFGWGGTDTQYF
J gene: TRBJ2-1; clone size: few; D gene: .; V gene: TRBV27; CDR3 DNA: TGTGCCAGCAGAAACAACAGGGACGACAATGAGCAGTTCTTC; CDR3 protein: CASRNNRDDNEQFF
J gene: TRBJ1-1; clone size: .; D gene: .; V gene: TRBV7-9; CDR3 DNA: TGTGCCAGCAGCCAGGGACAGAACACTGAAGCTTTCTTT; CDR3 protein: CASSQGQNTEAFF
J gene: TRBJ2-1; clone size: .; D gene: TRBD2; V gene: TRBV4-3; CDR3 DNA: TGCGCCAGCAGCTCTCGACTAGCGGGGAACGAGCAGTTCTTC; CDR3 protein: CASSSRLAGNEQFF
J gene: TRBJ2-5; clone size: .; D gene: .; V gene: TRBV7-9; CDR3 DNA: TGTGCCAGCAGCCCAGACCAAGAGACCCAGTACTTC; CDR3 protein: CASSPDQETQYF
J gene: TRBJ2-5; clone size: .; D gene: TRBD1; V gene: TRBV7-2; CDR3 DNA: TGTGCCAGCAGCTTACAAACGACAGGGATTGGGACCCAGTACTTC; CDR3 protein: CASSLQTTGIGTQYF
J gene: TRBJ1-5; clone size: .; D gene: .; V gene: TRBV5-5; CDR3 DNA: TGTGCCAGCAGCTTGGTGGAGGGCTCTCGGCCCCAGCATTTT; CDR3 protein: CASSLVEGSRPQHF
J gene: TRBJ1-1; clone size: .; D gene: TRBD1; V gene: TRBV5-6; CDR3 DNA: TGTGCCAGCAGCTTGGCCCTCCAGGGGGCGGGGATCAGGCCATTCTTT; CDR3 protein: CASSLALQGAGIRPFF
J gene: TRBJ2-7; clone size: .; D gene: TRBD2; V gene: TRBV4-2; CDR3 DNA: TGTGCCAGCAGCCGCGATCTAGCGGGAGGGCCCTCCTACGAGCAGTACTTC; CDR3 protein: CASSRDLAGGPSYEQYF
J gene: TRBJ2-7; clone size: .; D gene: .; V gene: TRBV18; CDR3 DNA: TGTGCCAGCTCACCTGCGACAAGAGCCTACGAGCAGTACTTC; CDR3 protein: CASSPATRAYEQYF
J gene: TRBJ2-4; clone size: .; D gene: TRBD2; V gene: TRBV28; CDR3 DNA: TGTGCCAGCAGTGCGGGGGGTCATGCGACCAAAAACATTCAGTACTTC; CDR3 protein: CASSAGGHATKNIQYF
J gene: TRBJ2-2; clone size: .; D gene: TRBD1; V gene: TRBV7-8; CDR3 DNA: TGTGCCAGCAGCACACAGGGGTCCACCGGGGAGCTGTTTTTT; CDR3 protein: CASSTQGSTGELFF
J gene: TRBJ1-2; clone size: .; D gene: TRBD1; V gene: TRBV19; CDR3 DNA: TGTGCCAGTAGTGCCCTTGGGGGACAGCCTATCTATGGCTACACCTTC; CDR3 protein: CASSALGGQPIYGYTF
J gene: TRBJ1-1; clone size: .; D gene: TRBD1; V gene: TRBV9; CDR3 DNA: TGTGCCAGCAGCCCAAACAGGGGGCCTCGTGACACTGAAGCTTTCTTT; CDR3 protein: CASSPNRGPRDTEAFF
J gene: TRBJ1-2; clone size: .; D gene: TRBD1; V gene: TRBV28; CDR3 DNA: TGTGCCAGCAGGGAGACAGGGTCAAAGAGCTATGGCTACACCTTC; CDR3 protein: CASRETGSKSYGYTF
J gene: TRBJ2-4; clone size: .; D gene: TRBD1; V gene: TRBV28; CDR3 DNA: TGTGCCAGCAGTCCCCCGGGACAGGCCCCAATTCAGTACTTC; CDR3 protein: CASSPPGQAPIQYF
J gene: TRBJ2-1; clone size: .; D gene: .; V gene: TRBV7-2; CDR3 DNA: TGTGCCAGCAGCCTCGTCTACAATGAGCAGTTCTTC; CDR3 protein: CASSLVYNEQFF
J gene: TRBJ2-3; clone size: .; D gene: .; V gene: TRBV14; CDR3 DNA: TGTGCCAGCAGCCAAGTCGGCGGGGATACTACAGATACGCAGTATTTT; CDR3 protein: CASSQVGGDTTDTQYF
J gene: TRBJ2-7; clone size: .; D gene: TRBD2; V gene: TRBV7-9; CDR3 DNA: TGTGCCAGCAGCTTAGGGGCCCCGGGGGGCGAGCAGTACTTC; CDR3 protein: CASSLGAPGGEQYF
J gene: TRBJ2-7; clone size: .; D gene: TRBD2; V gene: TRBV7-6; CDR3 DNA: TGTGCCAGCAGCTTAGCGGGCGGGGCGGGAGCCACCTACGAGCAGTACTTC; CDR3 protein: CASSLAGGAGATYEQYF
J gene: TRBJ1-2; clone size: .; D gene: .; V gene: TRBV6-1; CDR3 DNA: TGTGCCAGCTCCTTAAGGGTAGGGGAAGGCTATGGCTACACCTTC; CDR3 protein: CASSLRVGEGYGYTF
J gene: TRBJ1-1; clone size: once; D gene: .; V gene: TRBV7-2; CDR3 DNA: TGTGCCAGCAGCTTAGTCTATACTGAAGCTTTCTTT; CDR3 protein: CASSLVYTEAFF
J gene: TRBJ2-7; clone size: once; D gene: TRBD2; V gene: TRBV5-4; CDR3 DNA: TGTGCCAGCGCAACAAGCCCTCGCGGGAGATCCTACGAGCAGTACTTC; CDR3 protein: CASATSPRGRSYEQYF
J gene: TRBJ2-2; clone size: .; D gene: TRBD1; V gene: TRBV7-6; CDR3 DNA: TGTGCCAGCAGCCCGGGACAGGGAAGGCTCACCGGGGAGCTGTTTTTT; CDR3 protein: CASSPGQGRLTGELFF
J gene: TRBJ2-7; clone size: few; D gene: TRBD1; V gene: TRBV30; CDR3 DNA: TGTGCCTGGAGTTCCGGGACAGGGACCTACGAGCAGTACTTC; CDR3 protein: CAWSSGTGTYEQYF
J gene: TRBJ1-4; clone size: .; D gene: .; V gene: TRBV12-2; CDR3 DNA: TGTGCAAGTCGCTTAGAACAGGTGATACTGACTAATGAAAAACTGTTTTTT; CDR3 protein: CASRLEQVILTNEKLFF
J gene: TRBJ2-4; clone size: few; D gene: TRBD1; V gene: TRBV19; CDR3 DNA: TGTGCCAGTAGTGCTACAGGGGACGGTGCGGCCAAAAACATTCAGTACTTC; CDR3 protein: CASSATGDGAAKNIQYF
J gene: TRBJ1-3; clone size: few; D gene: .; V gene: TRBV28; CDR3 DNA: TGTGCCAGCGGTGTTCCGGGACAAGGAAACACCATATATTTT; CDR3 protein: CASGVPGQGNTIYF
J gene: TRBJ2-2; clone size: few; D gene: .; V gene: TRBV4-3; CDR3 DNA: TGCGCCAGCAGCTTCCGGCGGGGAGGGAACACCGGGGAGCTGTTTTTT; CDR3 protein: CASSFRRGGNTGELFF
J gene: TRBJ2-5; clone size: .; D gene: .; V gene: TRBV29-1; CDR3 DNA: TGCAGCGTTGTTGAGTCAGGCATAAGAGAGACCCAGTACTTC; CDR3 protein: CSVVESGIRETQYF
J gene: TRBJ2-3; clone size: .; D gene: TRBD2; V gene: TRBV9; CDR3 DNA: TGTGCCAGCAGCGTAGCCGGGGGGGATACGCAGTATTTT; CDR3 protein: CASSVAGGDTQYF
J gene: TRBJ2-2; clone size: .; D gene: TRBD1; V gene: TRBV18; CDR3 DNA: TGTGCCAGCTCACCAATGACAGGGTCGAACGGGGAGCTGTTTTTT; CDR3 protein: CASSPMTGSNGELFF